This T cell receptor beta chain was observed in a study of radiation and T cells in renal cell carcinoma. Study-level results: Sampling covered only roughly 0.91 g of each tumor. Irradiated tumors had higher TCR clonality than control tumors. Irradiated tumors held more dominant CDR3 motifs than control tumors.

The method was immunoSEQ multiplex PCR; TCRdb's version includes in-frame clones alone and lacks a portion of them. The sample lists 19,000 or so clones, roughly three fifths seen once, with approximately 30% in the top ten. A word on this clone: The antigen is not known.

The sample's treatment: treatment-naive control, cytoreductive nephrectomy. Control samples are tumors resected by cytoreductive nephrectomy without prior radiation. V dropped 5 bases and J dropped 4; count of bases not matched to a gene: 13. Germline CDR1 SEHNR, CDR2 FQNEAQ (reference sequence). The CDR3 consists of 17 residues. The receptor's source is a man aged 50 to 59 with renal cell carcinoma. Material: tumor tissue, obtained from a patient whose treatment was nephrectomy without radiotherapy. The chain recombines TRBV7-9 with TRBJ2-1; 8 bases agree with TRBD2. The CDR3 loop is CASSPRPGTRGYNEQFF. CDR3 nucleotide sequence: TGTGCCAGCAGCCCACGACCGGGGACTAGGGGTTACAATGAGCAGTTCTTC.